This TCR beta chain was obtained from a study of beta chain features in type 1 diabetes. J lost 4 bases, V lost 3 bases, and 5 bases had no gene match. The CDR3 totals 16 residues. The germline V gene encodes CDR1 SGHVS and CDR2 FNYEAQ. Regarding the study as a whole: The VDJ junctions of type 1 diabetes patients carried fewer insertions and more deletions. TCRB CDR3s from Type 1 diabetes patients were moderately but significantly shorter in all four CD4+ subsets.

The authors reverse transcribed all of the isolated RNA, so sequencing captured expressed TCRB transcripts. The repertoire was sequenced with immunoSEQ multiplex PCR; TCRdb's copy has only in-frame clones and lacks some. Counted here are 90,000 to 110,000 clones, approximately 37% occurring once; the ten biggest clones make up approximately 0.065%. About this clone itself: Its matching antigen is unknown.

CD4+ naive, central memory, regulatory and stem cell-like memory subsets were isolated by sorting on CD45RO/CCR7/CD25/CD127/CD95/CD27. The receptor was derived from a woman under 30 in good health. This chain uses TRBV7-6 with TRBJ2-2; 10 bases are a match to TRBD2. Sequencing was done on a sample of stem cell memory CD4+ T cells from blood. The CDR3 DNA follows: TGTGCCAGCAGCTTTAGGACTAGCGGTTCCACCGGGGAGCTGTTTTTT. This codes for CASSFRTSGSTGELFF.